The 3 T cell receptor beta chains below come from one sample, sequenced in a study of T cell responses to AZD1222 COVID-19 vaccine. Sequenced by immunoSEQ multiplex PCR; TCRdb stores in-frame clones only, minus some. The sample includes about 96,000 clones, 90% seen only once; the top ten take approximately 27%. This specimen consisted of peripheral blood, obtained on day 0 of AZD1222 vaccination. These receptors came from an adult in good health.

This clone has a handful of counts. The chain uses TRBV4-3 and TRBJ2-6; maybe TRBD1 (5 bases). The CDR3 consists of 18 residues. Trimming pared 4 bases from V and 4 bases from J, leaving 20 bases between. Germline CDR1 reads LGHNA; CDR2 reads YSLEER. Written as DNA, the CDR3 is TGCGCCAGCAGCCGAATCATCGGCAGGGTTGGGGGGGCCAACGTCCTGACTTTC. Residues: CASSRIIGRVGGANVLTF.

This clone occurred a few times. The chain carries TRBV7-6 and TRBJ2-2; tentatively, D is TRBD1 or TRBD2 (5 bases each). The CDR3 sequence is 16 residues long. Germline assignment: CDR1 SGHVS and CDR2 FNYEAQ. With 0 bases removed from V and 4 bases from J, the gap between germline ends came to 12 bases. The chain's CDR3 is CASSLAPGAGTGELFF. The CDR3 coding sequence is TGTGCCAGCAGCTTAGCGCCCGGGGCGGGCACCGGGGAGCTGTTTTTT.

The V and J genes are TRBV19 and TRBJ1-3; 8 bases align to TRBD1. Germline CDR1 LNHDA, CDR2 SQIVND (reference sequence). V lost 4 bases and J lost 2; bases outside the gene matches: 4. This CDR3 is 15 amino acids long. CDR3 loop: CASSTGTGTGNTIYF. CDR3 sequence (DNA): TGTGCCAGTAGTACCGGGACAGGTACTGGAAACACCATATATTTT.